Reported below is one TCR beta chain. The antigen remains unidentified. This CDR3 is 15 amino acids long. Germline V gene data show CDR1 as SEHNR and CDR2 as FQNEAQ (reference sequence). V was pared by 5 bases and J by 1 base, with 14 bases between. The method was immunoSEQ multiplex PCR; TCRdb's version includes in-frame clones alone and lacks a portion of them. The sample has 45,000 to 50,000 clones; approximately 90% are singletons. This sample is part of a study of a mutant IDH1 vaccine in newly diagnosed glioma. As for the study in general: Vaccinations were initiated 4-6 weeks following radiotherapy alone, or were given together with temozolomide cycles. Patients had received radiotherapy, temozolomide, or both previously, most receiving both.

Time point: week 35, safety follow-up. The content of each vaccine dose was 300 ug of mutant IDH1 20-mer peptide, and topical imiquimod accompanied it. Patients in the study were vaccinated eight times, receiving shots in weeks 1, 3, 5, 7, 11, 15, 19 and 23. Study findings and constraints: In around 93% of patients, immune responses induced by the vaccine occurred.

The sample in question was PBMCs, obtained from a glioma patient whose treatment included an IDH1 peptide vaccine. The J gene is TRBJ1-1, the V gene TRBV7-9; D is perhaps TRBD1 (6 bases). This TCR was recovered from a woman between 35 and 50 years old with glioma. In DNA form, the CDR3 reads TGTGCCAGCAGCCTCGTTGGGGGCCAGAACACTGAAGCTTTCTTT. It codes for CASSLVGGQNTEAFF.